The rows below give T cell receptor beta chains drawn from one sample of a study of CD8+ T cells in alopecia areata. Method: immunoSEQ multiplex PCR; TCRdb's copy keeps in-frame clones and lacks some. The sample lists around 100,000 clones, just under 60% occurring once. Specimen: CD8+ T cells sorted from blood, collected at week 56, from a patient treated with tofacitinib. All receptors derive from a human donor with alopecia areata. The CDR3 runs from the conserved cysteine through the conserved F or W. The order of the fields is J gene, clone size, D gene, V gene, CDR3 protein, CDR3 DNA. A D gene is named only where the DNA matches it firmly. Only part of the rows carry a size: once, few, many, or a class if the clone is expanded.

J: TRBJ2-1
size: .
D: TRBD2
V: TRBV4-1
CDR3: CASSHRTSEYNEQFF
DNA: TGCGCCAGCAGCCATCGGACTAGCGAGTACAATGAGCAGTTCTTC

J: TRBJ2-1
size: .
D: .
V: TRBV5-6
CDR3: CASSYLRGLDEQFF
DNA: TGTGCCAGCAGCTACCTTAGGGGTCTCGATGAGCAGTTCTTC

J: TRBJ2-1
size: .
D: .
V: TRBV13
CDR3: CASSLYRVDEQFF
DNA: TGTGCCAGCAGCTTATACAGGGTGGATGAGCAGTTCTTC

J: TRBJ1-4
size: .
D: TRBD1
V: TRBV7-6
CDR3: CASSAPGGGEKLFF
DNA: TGTGCCAGCAGCGCCCCAGGGGGCGGCGAAAAACTGTTTTTT

J: TRBJ2-5
size: .
D: .
V: TRBV29-1
CDR3: CSVDDPGGETQYF
DNA: TGCAGCGTTGACGACCCCGGGGGAGAGACCCAGTACTTC

J: TRBJ1-6
size: few
D: TRBD1
V: TRBV19
CDR3: CASSKEQGAHSPLHF
DNA: TGTGCCAGTAGCAAAGAACAGGGGGCACATTCACCCCTCCACTTT

J: TRBJ2-3
size: once
D: .
V: TRBV7-8
CDR3: CASSSRAGHRITSSTDTQYF
DNA: TGTGCCAGCAGCTCCCGGGCGGGACACCGAATTACCTCTAGCACAGATACGCAGTATTTT

J: TRBJ1-6
size: few
D: .
V: TRBV14
CDR3: CASSQDWTFGSPLHF
DNA: TGTGCCAGCAGCCAAGATTGGACTTTCGGTTCACCCCTCCACTTT

J: TRBJ2-7
size: .
D: .
V: TRBV6-5
CDR3: CASRGPNFGQYF
DNA: TGTGCCAGCCGCGGTCCCAATTTCGGGCAGTACTTC

J: TRBJ2-1
size: .
D: TRBD1
V: TRBV13
CDR3: CASSLGLQGAGGEQFF
DNA: TGTGCCAGCAGCTTAGGCCTACAGGGGGCTGGTGGTGAGCAGTTCTTC

J: TRBJ1-2
size: few
D: .
V: TRBV6-1
CDR3: CASSGVLGAKGDYGYTF
DNA: TGTGCCAGCAGTGGCGTATTGGGCGCCAAAGGGGACTATGGCTACACCTTC

J: TRBJ2-5
size: .
D: TRBD2
V: TRBV11-2
CDR3: CASSLELAGTQETQYF
DNA: TGTGCCAGCAGCTTAGAACTAGCGGGGACACAAGAGACCCAGTACTTC

J: TRBJ2-1
size: .
D: TRBD2
V: TRBV29-1
CDR3: CSVRGGVYNEQFF
DNA: TGCAGCGTGCGGGGGGGCGTCTACAATGAGCAGTTCTTC

J: TRBJ1-2
size: .
D: .
V: TRBV29-1
CDR3: CSVGRENYGYTF
DNA: TGCAGCGTCGGCAGGGAAAACTATGGCTACACCTTC

J: TRBJ2-7
size: .
D: .
V: TRBV5-4
CDR3: CASSFAEGYEQYF
DNA: TGTGCCAGCAGCTTTGCCGAAGGCTACGAGCAGTACTTC

J: TRBJ2-7
size: .
D: .
V: TRBV30
CDR3: CAWSVGQGGTYEQYF
DNA: TGTGCCTGGAGTGTAGGTCAGGGGGGCACCTACGAGCAGTACTTC

J: TRBJ1-5
size: .
D: .
V: TRBV5-6
CDR3: CASSLGLNQPQHF
DNA: TGTGCCAGCAGCTTGGGCCTCAATCAGCCCCAGCATTTT

J: TRBJ1-3
size: .
D: .
V: TRBV4-1
CDR3: CASSQVYGDTIYF
DNA: TGCGCCAGCAGCCAAGTTTATGGGGACACCATATATTTT

J: TRBJ2-3
size: .
D: .
V: TRBV5-6
CDR3: CASSRGQGSQYF
DNA: TGTGCCAGCAGCCGGGGTCAGGGTTCGCAGTATTTT

J: TRBJ1-2
size: .
D: TRBD1
V: TRBV29-1
CDR3: CSVLTGGDYGYTF
DNA: TGCAGCGTCCTGACAGGGGGAGACTATGGCTACACCTTC

J: TRBJ1-2
size: .
D: TRBD1
V: TRBV6-5
CDR3: CASSYSPGQGHGYTF
DNA: TGTGCCAGCAGTTACTCCCCGGGACAGGGACACGGCTACACCTTC

J: TRBJ2-3
size: .
D: .
V: TRBV6-5
CDR3: CASSYSSGRTDTQYF
DNA: TGTGCCAGCAGTTACTCTAGCGGCCGCACAGATACGCAGTATTTT

J: TRBJ2-7
size: .
D: .
V: TRBV7-6
CDR3: CASSLRGHQYF
DNA: TGTGCCAGCAGCTTAAGGGGCCATCAGTACTTC

J: TRBJ2-7
size: once
D: .
V: TRBV30
CDR3: CAWSGFLGSSYEQYF
DNA: TGTGCCTGGAGTGGTTTCTTAGGGAGTTCCTACGAGCAGTACTTC

J: TRBJ2-5
size: .
D: .
V: TRBV7-9
CDR3: CASSLGGSASRETQYF
DNA: TGTGCCAGCAGCTTAGGGGGGAGTGCTTCCCGGGAGACCCAGTACTTC

J: TRBJ1-4
size: .
D: TRBD1
V: TRBV6-1
CDR3: CASSERQGYEKLFF
DNA: TGTGCCAGCAGTGAGAGACAGGGGTATGAAAAACTGTTTTTT

J: TRBJ2-1
size: .
D: TRBD1
V: TRBV5-1
CDR3: CASSGRDRLYNEQFF
DNA: TGCGCCAGCAGCGGCCGGGACAGGCTATACAATGAGCAGTTCTTC

J: TRBJ1-1
size: few
D: .
V: TRBV30
CDR3: CAWCPGGLTEAFF
DNA: TGTGCCTGGTGCCCGGGGGGGCTCACTGAAGCTTTCTTT

J: TRBJ2-1
size: .
D: TRBD2
V: TRBV7-9
CDR3: CASRASGGADNEQFF
DNA: TGTGCCAGCAGGGCTAGCGGGGGGGCCGACAATGAGCAGTTCTTC

J: TRBJ1-2
size: .
D: .
V: TRBV5-1
CDR3: CASSLFFWVPFSYGYTF
DNA: TGCGCCAGCAGCTTGTTCTTTTGGGTTCCATTCTCCTATGGCTACACCTTC